The 3 T cell receptor beta chains listed next were all sequenced from one sample in a study of T cells after yellow fever vaccination. TCRdb itself ran the 5' RACE reads through MiXCR, one entry per CDR3 protein. The table includes roughly 500,000 distinct CDR3 sequences, 19% detected once. Sequences were derived from PBMCs, sampled 15 days after the yellow fever booster vaccination. These TCRs come from a man aged 30 to 45 who received the YFV17D yellow fever vaccine.

This sequence joins TRBV23-1 and TRBJ2-7; D perhaps matches TRBD2 (6 bases). TRBV23-1 is given ORF status, its function remaining uncertain. The CDR3 spans 18 residues. V shed 4 bases and J shed 2 bases, with 24 bases lying between them. CDR3 bases: TGCGCCAGCAGTCGGGCTGCCGGAGGGTCCTTTTCCCCCTACGAGCAGTACTTC. It yields the protein CASSRAAGGSFSPYEQYF.

The V and J genes are TRBV25-1 and TRBJ1-4, with 7 bases identical to TRBD1. Germline V CDR1 and CDR2: MGHDK, SYGVNS. V shed 7 bases, J shed 3 bases, and the junction held 8 bases outside the gene matches. The CDR3 runs to 15 residues. The CDR3 DNA reads as TGTGCCAGCACACAGACAGGGTGGGCTAATGAAAAACTGTTTTTT. Translating gives CASTQTGWANEKLFF. The full variable domain, rest sourced from reference TRBV25-1 and TRBJ1-4, is EADIYQTPRYLVIGTGKKITLECSQTMGHDKMYWYQQDPGMELHLIHYSYGVNSTEKGDLSSESTVSRIRTEHFPLTLESARPSHTSQYLCASTQTGWANEKLFFGSGTQLSVL.

This clonotype was counted between two and nine times. The gene calls are TRBV29-1 and TRBJ1-4, with 9 bases lining up with TRBD1. With 6 bases clipped from V and 7 bases from J, the junction kept 9 bases outside the gene matches. The CDR3 consists of 14 residues. Germline V gene lookup returns CDR1 SQVTM and CDR2 ANQGSEA. CDR3 bases: TGCAGCGTCGACGAGGGACAGGGTACTGAAAAACTGTTTTTT. Translating it yields CSVDEGQGTEKLFF.